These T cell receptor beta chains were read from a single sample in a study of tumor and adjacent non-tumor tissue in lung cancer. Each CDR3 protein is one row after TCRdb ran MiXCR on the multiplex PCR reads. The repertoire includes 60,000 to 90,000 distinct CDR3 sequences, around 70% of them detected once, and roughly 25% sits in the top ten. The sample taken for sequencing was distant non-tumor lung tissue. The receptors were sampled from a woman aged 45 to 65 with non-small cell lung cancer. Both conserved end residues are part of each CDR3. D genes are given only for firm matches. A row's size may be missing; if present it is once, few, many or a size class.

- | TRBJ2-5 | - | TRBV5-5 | CASSPAGGQEAHYF | TGTGCCAGCAGCCCCGCCGGGGGTCAAGAGGCCCACTACTTC
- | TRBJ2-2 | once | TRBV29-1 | CSDGDLTGELYF | TGCAGCGACGGAGACTTAACCGGGGAGCTGTATTTT
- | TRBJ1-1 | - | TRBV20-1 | CSVRVTDYEASF | TGCAGTGTTAGAGTGACCGACTATGAAGCTTCCTTT
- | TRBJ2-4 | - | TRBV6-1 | CASSEWSRQMNIQYF | TGTGCCAGCAGTGAATGGTCTAGACAGATGAACATTCAGTACTTC
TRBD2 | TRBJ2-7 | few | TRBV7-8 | CASSLGSSGSGFEQYF | TGTGCCAGCAGCTTAGGAAGTAGCGGGAGTGGTTTCGAGCAGTACTTC
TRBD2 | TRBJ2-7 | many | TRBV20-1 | CSASSSGRANEQYF | TGCAGTGCTAGTTCCAGCGGGAGAGCCAACGAGCAGTACTTC
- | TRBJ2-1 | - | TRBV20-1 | CSARERSGKFQQFF | TGCAGTGCTAGGGAACGAAGTGGGAAGTTTCAGCAGTTCTTC
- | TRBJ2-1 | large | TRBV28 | CASSRQALYNEQFF | TGTGCCAGCAGTAGGCAGGCCCTCTACAATGAGCAGTTCTTC
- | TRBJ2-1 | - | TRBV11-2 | CASGLGRLPEQFF | TGTGCCAGCGGCTTAGGAAGACTACCTGAGCAGTTCTTT
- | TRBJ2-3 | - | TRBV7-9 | CASSPFWAITDTQYF | TGTGCCAGCAGCCCCTTTTGGGCGATCACAGATACGCAGTATTTT
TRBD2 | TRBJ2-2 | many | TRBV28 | CASSLSGGATGELFF | TGTGCCAGCAGTTTATCGGGAGGGGCTACCGGGGAGCTGTTTTTT
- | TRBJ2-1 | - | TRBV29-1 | CSVGDGASSYNGQFF | TGCAGCGTCGGGGATGGGGCAAGCTCCTACAATGGGCAGTTCTTC
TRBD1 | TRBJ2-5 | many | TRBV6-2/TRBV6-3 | CASSYSFWDRDQETQYF | TGTGCCAGCAGTTACTCCTTCTGGGACAGGGACCAAGAGACCCAGTACTTC
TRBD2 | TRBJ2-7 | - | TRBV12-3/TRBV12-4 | CASSVLAGGPRVEQYF | TGTGCCAGCAGTGTACTAGCGGGAGGGCCCAGGGTCGAGCAGTACTTC
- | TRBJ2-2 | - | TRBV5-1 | CASSLNREANTGELFF | TGCGCCAGCAGCTTGAACAGGGAAGCGAACACCGGGGAGCTGTTTTTT
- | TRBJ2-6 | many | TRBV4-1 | CASSKPGGANVLTF | TGCGCCAGCAGCAAGCCCGGAGGGGCCAACGTCCTGACTTTC
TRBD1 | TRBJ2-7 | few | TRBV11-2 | CVSSFGTGVTYGQYF | TGTGTCAGCAGCTTCGGGACAGGGGTTACTTACGGGCAGTACTTC
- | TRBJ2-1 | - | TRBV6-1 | CVSSASGAINEQFF | TGTGTCAGCAGCGCCTCGGGGGCTATCAATGAGCAGTTCTTC
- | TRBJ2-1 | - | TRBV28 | CASSLGLARVGEQFF | TGTGCCAGCAGTTTAGGGCTAGCGAGAGTGGGCGAGCAGTTCTTC
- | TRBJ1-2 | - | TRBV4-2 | CASSRHSYGCTF | TGTGCCAGCAGCCGACATAGCTATGGCTGCACCTTC
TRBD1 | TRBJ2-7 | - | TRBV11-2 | CASSPGTDRTYEQYF | TGTGCCAGCAGCCCGGGGACAGATCGGACCTACGAACAGTACTTC
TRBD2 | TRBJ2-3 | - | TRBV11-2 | CASSLGEGLAYTDTQYF | TGTGCCAGCAGCTTAGGAGAGGGACTAGCCTACACAGATACGCAGTATTTT
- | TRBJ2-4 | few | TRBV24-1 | CATSDTRSGAWNIQYF | TGTGCCACCAGTGATACCCGGTCAGGGGCCTGGAACATTCAGTACTTC
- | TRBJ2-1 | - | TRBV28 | CTSKIGRTTHNEHFF | TGTACCAGTAAAATCGGACGGACTACCCACAATGAGCATTTCTTC
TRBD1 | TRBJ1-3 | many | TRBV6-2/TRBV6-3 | CASSYFGQGPGNTIYF | TGTGCCAGCAGTTACTTCGGACAGGGCCCTGGAAACACCATATATTTT
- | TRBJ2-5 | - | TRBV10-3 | CAISESPPTSGRVQETQCF | TGTGCCATCAGTGAGTCCCCCCCCACTAGTGGGAGAGTTCAAGAGACCCAGTGCTTC
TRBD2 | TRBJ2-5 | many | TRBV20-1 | CSAYSFALAGQETQYF | TGCAGTGCCTATAGTTTCGCGCTAGCGGGACAAGAGACCCAGTACTTC
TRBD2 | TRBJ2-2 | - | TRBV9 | CAISKASGANTWELFF | TGTGCCATCAGCAAGGCTAGCGGAGCGAACACCTGGGAGCTGTTTTTT
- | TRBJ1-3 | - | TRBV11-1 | CASAQSGNTVHF | TGTGCCAGCGCTCAGTCTGGAAACACCGTACATTTT
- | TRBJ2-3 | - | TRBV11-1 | CANSIATWADTQYF | TGTGCCAACAGCATAGCTACATGGGCCGATACGCAGTATTTT
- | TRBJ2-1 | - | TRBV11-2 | CASRLGRLPEQSF | TGTGCCAGCAGATTAGGAAGGCTACCTGAACAGTCCTTC
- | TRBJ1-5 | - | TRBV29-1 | CSVVGTFCQPQHF | TGCAGCGTTGTAGGGACGTTCTGTCAGCCCCAGCATTTT
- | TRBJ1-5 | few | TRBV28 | CASRPLALNSNQPQHF | TGTGCCAGCAGACCCTTGGCCTTAAATAGCAATCAGCCCCAGCATTTT
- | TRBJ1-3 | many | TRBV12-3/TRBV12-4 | CASSFWQEGYSGNTIYF | TGTGCCAGCAGTTTTTGGCAGGAAGGATACTCTGGAAACACCATATATTTT
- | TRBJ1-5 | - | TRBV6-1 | CESSEMTGVGQPQHF | TGTGAGAGCAGTGAAATGACAGGTGTTGGTCAGCCCCAGCATTTT
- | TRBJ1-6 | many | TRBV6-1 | CASSLPSRVFLHF | TGTGCCAGCTCGCTCCCTAGTCGGGTTTTCCTCCACTTT
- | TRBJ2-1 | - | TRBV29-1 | CSVEGLASIEQFF | TGCAGCGTTGAGGGACTGGCGAGCATTGAGCAGTTCTTC
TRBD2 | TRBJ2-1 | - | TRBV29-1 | CSAGSLVGGPYNEQSF | TGCAGCGCCGGGTCGCTAGTGGGAGGGCCATACAATGAGCAGTCCTTC
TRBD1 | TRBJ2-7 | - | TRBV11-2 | CASGLARTGGEQYF | TGTGCTAGCGGCTTAGCAAGGACAGGGGGAGAGCAGTACTTC
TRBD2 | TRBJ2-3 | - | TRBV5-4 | CASSFGTSGGDTHYF | TGTGCCAGCAGCTTTGGGACTAGCGGGGGAGATACGCACTATTTT
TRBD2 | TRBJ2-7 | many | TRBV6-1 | CASRVMAPGLVASYEQYF | TGTGCCAGCAGAGTGATGGCCCCTGGACTAGTTGCCTCCTACGAGCAGTACTTC
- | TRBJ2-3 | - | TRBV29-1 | CIVRGGVHTDMQYF | TGCATCGTTCGAGGGGGGGTCCACACAGATATGCAGTATTTT
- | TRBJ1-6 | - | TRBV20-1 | CSARNTSYNSPLHF | TGCAGTGCTAGAAACACCTCCTATAATTCGCCCCTCCACTTT
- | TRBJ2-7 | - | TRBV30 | CVWTTTASFEQYF | TGTGTCTGGACCACGACAGCGAGCTTCGAGCAGTACTTC
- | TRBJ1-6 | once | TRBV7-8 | CASGRIGEPYNSPLHF | TGTGCCAGCGGCCGCATTGGGGAGCCCTATAATTCACCCCTCCACTTT
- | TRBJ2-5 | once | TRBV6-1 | CASNRSRIQYF | TGTGCCAGCAACAGAAGTCGGATCCAGTACTTC
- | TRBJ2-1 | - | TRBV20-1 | CSARVPLVGESSYNEQFF | TGCAGTGCTAGAGTACCACTGGTGGGAGAGAGCTCCTACAATGAGCAGTTCTTC
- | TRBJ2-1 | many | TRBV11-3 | CASSESRQSSYNEQFF | TGTGCCAGCAGCGAAAGTCGGCAGAGCTCCTACAATGAGCAGTTCTTC
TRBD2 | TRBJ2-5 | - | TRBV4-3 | CASSQDIGGRESQYF | TGCGCCAGCAGCCAAGATATCGGCGGGAGAGAGAGCCAGTACTTC
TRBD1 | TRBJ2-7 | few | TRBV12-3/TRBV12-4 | CASSPSGTGFHEQYF | TGTGCCAGCAGCCCTTCCGGGACAGGGTTCCACGAGCAGTACTTC
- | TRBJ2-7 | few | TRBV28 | CASSQEDFSYEQYF | TGTGCCAGCAGCCAGGAGGACTTCTCCTACGAGCAGTACTTC
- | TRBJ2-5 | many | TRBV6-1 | CASSEGLVVGMSETQYF | TGTGCCAGCAGTGAAGGCCTTGTTGTGGGAATGAGTGAGACCCAGTACTTC
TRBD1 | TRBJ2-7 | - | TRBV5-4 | CASSYDREGAWEQYF | TGTGCCAGCAGCTATGACAGGGAAGGGGCTTGGGAGCAGTACTTC
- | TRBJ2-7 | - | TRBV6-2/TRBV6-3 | CASSYSTGLDGLYEQYF | TGTGCCAGCAGCTACTCGACGGGGCTAGATGGTCTCTACGAGCAGTACTTC
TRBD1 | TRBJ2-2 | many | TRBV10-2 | CASSETGAGELFF | TGCGCCAGCAGTGAGACAGGGGCCGGGGAGCTGTTTTTT
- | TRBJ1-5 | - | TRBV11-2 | CPSNLDRNQPQHF | TGTCCCAGCAACTTAGACAGAAATCAGCCCCAGCATTTT
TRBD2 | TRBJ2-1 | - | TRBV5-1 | CASSQRTSGVNNEQFF | TGCGCCAGCAGTCAACGGACTAGTGGGGTCAACAATGAGCAGTTCTTT
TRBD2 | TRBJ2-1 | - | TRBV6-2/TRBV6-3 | CASNPRGRAKVPFF | TGTGCCAGCAACCCTAGAGGGAGGGCTAAAGTTCCGTTCTTC